The 23 T cell receptor beta chains presented below share a single source sample, sequenced in a study of beta chain features in type 1 diabetes. No cognate antigen is known for these TCRs. Isolated RNA was reverse transcribed in full, so expressed TCRB transcripts were sequenced. Libraries were prepared by immunoSEQ multiplex PCR; TCRdb keeps only in-frame clonotypes and omits some of them. The sample has approximately 43,000 clones, approximately 60% seen once. Study conclusions and caveats: In all four CD4+ subsets, TCRB CDR3 length was significantly, moderately reduced in type 1 diabetes.

The specimen was Tregs from blood. These receptors came from a man between 25 and 39 years old with type 1 diabetes. Some clones in this sample may be carry-over from other donors' samples.

A few counts support this clone. The chain combines TRBV11-1 with TRBJ1-1; D may be TRBD1 (5 bases). Trimming took off 4 bases at V and 3 bases at J, with 9 bases between the two ends. The CDR3 loop spans 13 amino acids. Germline V CDR1 and CDR2: SGHAT, FQDESV (reference sequence). CDR3 region: CASSSRGDTEAFF. CDR3 sequence (DNA): TGTGCCAGCAGCTCACGGGGGGACACTGAAGCTTTCTTT.

Only a few counts were recorded for this clone. V gene TRBV5-1 combines with J gene TRBJ2-3; TRBD2 agrees at 12 bases. V shed 0 bases, J shed 6 bases, and the junction held 2 bases outside the gene matches. Per germline, CDR1 SGHRS and CDR2 YFSETQ. The CDR3 has 15 residues. The CDR3 is CASSLGTSGADTQYF. The CDR3 coding sequence is TGCGCCAGCAGCTTGGGGACTAGCGGGGCGGATACGCAGTATTTT.

DNA of the CDR3: TGTGCCAGCAGACCTAGCGAGAGCACAGATACGCAGTATTTT. Translated, it gives CASRPSESTDTQYF. The chain carries TRBV4-2 and TRBJ2-3, with D maybe TRBD2 (6 bases). Trimming pared 6 bases from V and 0 bases from J, leaving 10 bases between. Germline lookup yields CDR1 LGHNA and CDR2 YNFKEQ. The CDR3 loop spans 14 amino acids.

The chain is built from TRBV29-1 and TRBJ2-5; 7 bases agree with TRBD1. The ends lost 7 bases at V and 4 bases at J; junction bases unmatched: 6. The CDR3 is made up of 12 amino acids. The germline V gene has CDR1 SQVTM and CDR2 ANQGSEA. The CDR3 region has the DNA TGCAGCGGGGTGGGGACAGCAGAGACCCAGTACTTC. It is translated as CSGVGTAETQYF.

This chain uses TRBV7-2 with TRBJ1-5; 7 bases match TRBD1. Trimming removed 5 bases from V and 5 bases from J; junction bases left unmatched: 9. From germline, CDR1 is SGHTA and CDR2 FQGNSA. CDR3 size: 15 residues. This CDR3 is CASSTTGSLYQPQHF. In DNA, the CDR3 is TGTGCCAGCAGCACGACAGGGAGCCTCTATCAGCCCCAGCATTTT.

This clone was observed a few times. The chain links TRBV7-2 to TRBJ1-5, with TRBD1 matching 8 bases. Trimming took 5 bases from V and 7 from J; bases not matched to a gene: 4. CDR3 size: 13 residues. Germline CDR1 and CDR2: SGHTA and FQGNSA. The CDR3 sequence is CASSRTGLQPQHF. CDR3 sequence (DNA): TGTGCCAGCAGCCGGACAGGGTTGCAGCCCCAGCATTTT.

This clone was seen a few times. The chain joins TRBV19 to TRBJ1-5, with TRBD1 matching 7 bases. Germline V gene sequence: CDR1 LNHDA, CDR2 SQIVND (reference sequence). Unmatched junction bases numbered 9, after V lost 6 bases and J lost 4 bases. The CDR3 runs to 15 residues. CDR3 bases: TGTGCCAGTAGGATGACAGGGCCCTTAAATCAGCCCCAGCATTTT. This encodes CASRMTGPLNQPQHF.

This chain links TRBV11-3 with TRBJ2-4; 10 nucleotides line up with TRBD2. Germline CDR1 is SGHNT and CDR2 is YENEEA. V shed 5 bases, J shed 6 bases, and the junction held 4 bases outside the gene matches. This CDR3 has 14 amino acids. The CDR3 reads CASSPGTSANIQYF. For the CDR3, the DNA is TGTGCCAGCAGCCCCGGGACTAGCGCAAACATTCAGTACTTC.

The chain has TRBV7-9 and TRBJ1-4; D not resolved. V lost 2 bases and J 4 bases, leaving 14 bases between the germline ends. The germline V gene has CDR1 SEHNR and CDR2 FQNEAQ (reference sequence). There are 16 residues in the CDR3. CDR3 sequence reads: CASSLQGRGFNEKLFF. The CDR3 coding sequence is TGTGCCAGCAGCTTACAAGGAAGAGGGTTTAATGAAAAACTGTTTTTT.

The rearrangement uses TRBV19 and TRBJ1-1; D ambiguous. The CDR3 has 14 residues. CDR1 and CDR2 from the germline V gene are LNHDA and SQIVND (reference sequence). The V and J ends lost 6 bases and 3 bases respectively, with 14 bases between them. CDR3 loop: CASRRVYLDTEAFF. The CDR3 DNA is TGTGCCAGTAGGAGAGTTTACCTTGACACTGAAGCTTTCTTT.

A few counts support this clone. This chain links TRBV2 with TRBJ2-1; 11 bases map to TRBD2. Germline trimming cut 6 bases from V and 10 bases from J; bases unmatched to any gene: 8. The CDR3 has 14 residues. Germline V CDR1 and CDR2: SNHLY, FYNNEI. In nucleotides, the CDR3 is TGTGCCAGCAGACTAGCGGGGGCCCCAATGGAGCAGTTCTTC. It codes for CASRLAGAPMEQFF.

This sequence joins TRBV6-1 and TRBJ2-5; 7 positions match TRBD1. V was clipped by 6 bases and J by 5 bases; unmatched bases: 3. The CDR3 has 12 residues. CDR1 is MNHNS, CDR2 SASEGT, per germline. Here the CDR3 reads CASRKTGETQYF. CDR3 DNA sequence: TGTGCCAGCAGGAAGACAGGGGAGACCCAGTACTTC.

The chain uses TRBV7-6 and TRBJ2-5; TRBD2 aligns across 9 bases. The J call may be mistaken, given a closer DNA end match to TRBJ2-7. The CDR3 is 16 amino acids. CDR1 SGHVS and CDR2 FNYEAQ come from the germline V gene. The CDR3 protein is CASSPRLAALSYEQYF. The CDR3, as DNA: TGTGCCAGCAGCCCCAGACTAGCGGCACTCTCCTACGAGCAGTACTTC.

The chain carries TRBV28 and TRBJ2-1; D gene ambiguous. The CDR3 has 11 amino acids. Germline V gene lookup returns CDR1 MDHEN and CDR2 SYDVKM. Between the trimmed V and J ends, which lost 8 bases and 15 bases, there was a span of 17 bases. The CDR3: CASSKTRRRFF. The DNA for the CDR3 is TGTGCCAGCTCAAAGACTCGCCGCCGGTTCTTC.

This clone was recorded a few times. V usage is TRBV7-2 and J usage is TRBJ2-5, with D maybe TRBD2 (5 bases). This CDR3 spans 15 amino acids. Germline V gives CDR1 SGHTA, CDR2 FQGNSA. With 1 base removed from V and 5 bases from J, the gap between germline ends came to 14 bases. CDR3 sequence: CASSLDSGFFETQYF. The CDR3, as DNA: TGTGCCAGCAGCTTAGACAGCGGCTTCTTCGAGACCCAGTACTTC.

The V call is TRBV14, the J call TRBJ2-1; 13 bases match TRBD2. The CDR3 sequence is 17 residues long. V was clipped by 4 bases and J by 8 bases; unmatched bases: 11. CDR1 is SGHDN and CDR2 is FVKESK in the germline V gene. The CDR3 DNA reads as TGTGCCAGCAGCCTCAGGACTAGCGGGGGTCTTTTGGATGAGCAGTTCTTC. Its protein product is CASSLRTSGGLLDEQFF.

V and J are TRBV6-5 and TRBJ2-1, with D possibly being TRBD1 (6 bases). There are 15 residues in the CDR3. V lost 4 bases and J lost 0, with 10 bases in between. The germline V gene has CDR1 MNHEY and CDR2 SVGAGI. This chain's CDR3 is CASSFQGPSYNEQFF. The CDR3, as DNA: TGTGCCAGCAGTTTCCAGGGGCCCTCCTACAATGAGCAGTTCTTC.

The V call is TRBV7-2, the J call TRBJ1-2; D call uncertain. V lost 2 bases, J lost 8 bases, and 9 bases lay in between. Germline lookup yields CDR1 SGHTA and CDR2 FQGNSA. This CDR3 is 12 amino acids long. Here the CDR3 reads CASSLTGVGYTF. In DNA, the CDR3 is TGTGCCAGCAGCTTAACCGGGGTCGGCTACACCTTC.

The chain recombines TRBV5-6 with TRBJ2-5, with TRBD2 matching over 9 bases. The CDR3 is 16 residues long. J was trimmed by 4 bases and V by 3 bases; bases with no gene match: 10. CDR1 and CDR2 (germline): SGHDT, YYEEEE. The CDR3 loop is CASSSVGGGARETQYF. In DNA form, the CDR3 reads TGTGCCAGCAGCTCAGTGGGCGGGGGGGCCCGAGAGACCCAGTACTTC.

The chain recombines TRBV10-3 with TRBJ2-1; D not resolved. Trimming pared 7 bases from V and 6 bases from J, leaving 19 bases between. This CDR3 region has 15 residues. Germline CDR1 and CDR2: ENHRY and SYGVKD. The CDR3 is CAITGGSSIPNEQFF. DNA of the CDR3: TGTGCCATCACCGGCGGCAGCTCAATCCCCAATGAGCAGTTCTTC.

This clone was detected once. V is TRBV7-2 and J is TRBJ2-5; TRBD2 is a possible D gene (5 bases). V lost 2 bases and J lost 2, with 12 bases in between. The CDR3 consists of 15 residues. Germline V gene data show CDR1 as SGHTA and CDR2 as FQGNSA. DNA of the CDR3: TGTGCCAGCAGCTTATTATTCGGAGGACAAGAGACCCAGTACTTC. Translating it yields CASSLLFGGQETQYF.

The chain links TRBV28 to TRBJ2-7; TRBD1 matches 10 bases. The CDR3 sequence is 15 residues long. V shed 0 bases, J shed 7 bases, and the junction held 6 bases outside the gene matches. Per germline, CDR1 MDHEN and CDR2 SYDVKM. The CDR3 sequence: CASSLWDRGSGEQYF. In DNA form, the CDR3 reads TGTGCCAGCAGTTTATGGGACAGGGGGAGTGGGGAGCAGTACTTC. Full variable domain (remainder filled in from reference TRBV28 and TRBJ2-7): DVKVTQSSRYLVKRTGEKVFLECVQDMDHENMFWYRQDPGLGLRLIYFSYDVKMKEKGDIPEGYSVSREKKERFSLILESASTNQTSMYLCASSLWDRGSGEQYFGPGTRLTVT.

This clone came up once. The rearrangement uses TRBV6-6 and TRBJ2-5; 8 nucleotides agree with TRBD2. Germline lookup yields CDR1 MNHNY and CDR2 SVGAGI (reference sequence). The CDR3 is 15 amino acids. V shed 1 base, J shed 5 bases, and the junction held 6 bases outside the gene matches. As DNA, the CDR3 is TGTGCCAGCAGTTACTACGGACGGGGGGGGGAGACCCAGTACTTC. As protein: CASSYYGRGGETQYF.